The entry below describes one T cell receptor (beta chain). The antigen is not known. The PCR employed 60 Vbeta primers together with 13 Jbeta primers. Produced via immunoSEQ multiplex PCR; TCRdb's table is partial and in-frame only. The sample comprises 150,000 to 200,000 clones, 60% to 85% of which are singletons, and around 1% rests with the top ten. The data were obtained in a study of cytomegalovirus exposure and HLA in healthy donors. Trimming stripped 3 bases from V and 3 bases from J, with 6 bases between. The CDR3 has 12 amino acids. Per germline, CDR1 SGDLS and CDR2 YYNGEE. Overall study findings and caveats: In a later analysis, a missense DCLRE1C variant was linked to TCR beta V- and J-gene trimming.

This clonotype was sampled from a woman in her thirties or forties in good health and CMV-seronegative. V and J are TRBV9 and TRBJ2-5, with no clear D. Input material: PBMCs. This CDR3 is CASSASEETQYF. The CDR3 coding sequence is TGTGCCAGCAGCGCCAGCGAAGAGACCCAGTACTTC.